What follows are 8 T cell receptor beta chains derived from one specimen sequenced in a study of cytomegalovirus exposure and HLA in healthy donors. Generated by immunoSEQ multiplex PCR, the TCRdb table keeps only in-frame clones and is missing some. Altogether fewer than 130,000 clones are present, approximately 90% being singletons, with the ten largest covering roughly 1.4%. Sequenced: PBMCs. All receptors derive from a woman aged 30 to 39 in good health and CMV-seropositive.

This rearrangement joins TRBV19 to TRBJ2-2, with 7 bases lining up with TRBD1. The J segment lost 0 bases and the V segment lost 5 bases, leaving 3 bases of the junction unmatched. This CDR3 comprises 15 residues. Germline values: CDR1 LNHDA, CDR2 SQIVND (reference sequence). This CDR3 reads CASSPGTANTGELFF. The CDR3 bases are TGTGCCAGTAGTCCGGGGACAGCGAACACCGGGGAGCTGTTTTTT.

The rearrangement uses TRBV6-1 and TRBJ1-5; TRBD1 might be the D (6 bases). The V end lost 1 base, the J end lost 3 bases, and 10 bases lay between the germline ends. The germline gives CDR1 MNHNS, CDR2 SASEGT. The CDR3 runs 15 residues. The DNA for the CDR3 is TGTGCCAGCAGTGAAGTAGGGGGATACAATCAGCCCCAGCATTTT. Translated, it gives CASSEVGGYNQPQHF.

The V call is TRBV2, the J call TRBJ1-6; TRBD1 is a possible D gene (6 bases). V was cut by 6 bases and J by 14 bases, with 11 bases left in between. The CDR3 totals 11 residues. Germline CDR1 and CDR2: SNHLY and FYNNEI. In DNA, the CDR3 is TGTGCCAGCAGCGATGAGGGGGCCCTCCACTTT. Translation: CASSDEGALHF.

The chain carries TRBV6-6 and TRBJ1-1, with 8 bases matching TRBD1. Per germline, CDR1 MNHNY and CDR2 SVGAGI (reference sequence). This CDR3 has 15 residues. The trim removed 0 bases at V and 5 bases at J, leaving 5 bases unmatched. The CDR3, as DNA: TGTGCCAGCAGTTACTCCGGCACAGGGGGAACTGAAGCTTTCTTT. Translating it yields CASSYSGTGGTEAFF.

This clone was seen more than once but under ten times. The chain couples TRBV9 to TRBJ2-2, with 12 nucleotides matching TRBD1. V gave up 0 bases and J gave up 7 bases; unmatched junction bases: 4. The germline V gene has CDR1 SGDLS and CDR2 YYNGEE. The CDR3 extends over 16 amino acids. CDR3 coding DNA: TGTGCCAGCAGCGTAGCGGGACAGGGGGCCGGCGGGGAGCTGTTTTTT. Protein product: CASSVAGQGAGGELFF.

The chain employs TRBV5-4 and TRBJ2-7; 9 bases line up with TRBD1. Germline V gene lookup returns CDR1 SGHNT and CDR2 YYREEE (reference sequence). This CDR3 spans 15 amino acids. Unmatched junction bases numbered 10, after V lost 4 bases and J lost 5 bases. The DNA for the CDR3 is TGTGCCAGCAGCCACTGGACAGGGGAGGGAGACGAGCAGTACTTC. Translated: CASSHWTGEGDEQYF.

The rearrangement joins TRBV10-3 to TRBJ1-1, with D perhaps matching TRBD1 (5 bases). Germline CDR1 reads ENHRY; CDR2 reads SYGVKD. V was cut by 2 bases and J by 7 bases, with 14 bases left in between. The CDR3 runs to 14 residues. CDR3 sequence reads: CAISEIAGRDEAFF. The CDR3 nucleotides are TGTGCCATCAGTGAGATCGCAGGGCGAGATGAAGCTTTCTTT.

The genes are TRBV9 and TRBJ2-1; a weak D match, TRBD1 (5 bases). CDR1 is SGDLS, CDR2 YYNGEE, per germline. This CDR3 contains 18 residues. The V end was cut by 3 bases, the J end by 0 bases, with 19 bases between. CDR3 sequence (DNA): TGTGCCAGCAGCGGCGGACACGAACTCTTAAACTCCTACAATGAGCAGTTCTTC. Its translation is CASSGGHELLNSYNEQFF.